The 17 T cell receptor beta chains listed next were all sequenced from one sample in a study of cytomegalovirus exposure and HLA in healthy donors (dated by TCRdb to 2017 to 2019). Libraries came from the immunoSEQ multiplex PCR assay. The multiplex PCR relied on a mix of 60 forward primers for TCR Vbeta segments and 13 reverse primers for TCR Jbeta segments. TCRdb mirrors the immuneACCESS table, restricted to in-frame sequences. Some clones are absent from its copies; in checked studies, under half trace to an unresolved V gene, and the reason for the others is unknown. This sample is represented by over 130,000 clones; 60% to 85% of them were singletons. The biggest ten clones account for less than 2% of the sample. The sequencing sample was made of PBMCs. The receptor source for this set is a man aged 40-50 years in good health and CMV-seronegative.

This clone was counted only a few times. DNA for the CDR3: TGTGCCAGCAGCTTAGCTAGCGGCTCGAACACCGGGGAGCTGTTTTTT. It translates to CASSLASGSNTGELFF. The chain uses TRBV7-8 and TRBJ2-2; the D gene is possibly TRBD2 (6 bases). With 0 bases removed from V and 0 bases from J, the gap between germline ends came to 8 bases. The germline V gene has CDR1 SGHVS and CDR2 FQNEAQ. The CDR3 extends over 16 amino acids.

The chain links TRBV23-1 to TRBJ1-1, with TRBD1 identical over 9 bases. TRBV23-1 is treated as an ORF (open reading frame) with a function not yet certain. CDR3 length: 14 residues. J lost 6 bases, V lost 6 bases, and 8 bases had no gene match. The CDR3 DNA reads as TGCGCCAGCAGAAACCGGGACAGGGTCCCTGAAGCTTTCTTT. It yields the protein CASRNRDRVPEAFF.

Note on this clone: An end of the junction does not agree with germline; a read error may underlie this. The V call is TRBV7-9, the J call TRBJ1-2, with TRBD1 matching 10 bases. Germline V gives CDR1 SEHNR, CDR2 FQNEAQ (reference sequence). The CDR3 contains 18 residues. CDR3 nucleotides: TGTTCCAGCAGCTTAGCCCCCTTCCGGGACAGGGGTGACTATGGCTACACCTTC. The encoded protein is CSSSLAPFRDRGDYGYTF.

V and J are TRBV27 and TRBJ2-5, with D perhaps matching TRBD2 (6 bases). The CDR3 spans 13 residues. V was clipped by 4 bases and J by 2 bases, with 8 bases between them. Per the germline V gene, CDR1 is MNHEY and CDR2 is SMNVEV (reference sequence). The CDR3 sequence is CASSSGGQETQYF. As DNA, the CDR3 is TGTGCCAGCAGTTCTGGAGGGCAAGAGACCCAGTACTTC.

For this clone: An end of the junction differs from the germline gene, which may be a read error. Other DNA sequences in this specimen translate into the identical CDR3. The gene calls are TRBV7-3 and TRBJ2-2; 11 bases match TRBD1. The CDR3 has 16 amino acids. Germline V lookup: CDR1 SGHTA, CDR2 FQGTGA. The CDR3 DNA is TGTGCCAGCAGCTCGTACGGGACAGGGGGTTCCGGGGAGCTGTTTTTC. Translation: CASSSYGTGGSGELFF.

This clone was detected once. CDR3: CASSSTTSGRTYEQYF. DNA for the CDR3: TGTGCCAGCAGCTCCACCACTAGCGGGAGGACCTACGAGCAGTACTTC. The V gene is TRBV7-9, the J gene TRBJ2-7, with 12 bases aligning to TRBD2. This CDR3 is built from 16 residues. Unmatched junction bases numbered 6, after V lost 4 bases and J lost 2 bases. From germline, CDR1 is SEHNR and CDR2 FQNEAQ (reference sequence).

The chain is built from TRBV13 and TRBJ2-5; no clear D gene. V lost 0 bases and J lost 3, with 8 bases in between. The V gene's germline CDR1 is PRHDT and CDR2 FYEKMQ (reference sequence). CDR3 size: 14 residues. CDR3 nucleotides: TGTGCCAGCAGCTTAGGCCAACCTAAAGAGACCCAGTACTTC. It is translated as CASSLGQPKETQYF.

This clone was found once. This chain connects TRBV30 to TRBJ1-1; 7 nucleotides match TRBD1. The V gene end was trimmed by 3 bases and the J gene end by 0 bases; junction bases not matched to a gene: 7. Germline CDR1 and CDR2: GTSNPN and SVGIG (reference sequence). The CDR3 contains 15 residues. CDR3 nucleotides: TGTGCCTGGAGGGTGAAGGGGGCGCTGAACACTGAAGCTTTCTTT. Translating gives CAWRVKGALNTEAFF.

This clone turned up a few times. CDR3 nucleotide sequence: TGCGCCAGCAGCCCCGAAGGACAGGGTTGGAATCAGCCCCAGCATTTT. Protein product: CASSPEGQGWNQPQHF. This chain links TRBV4-1 with TRBJ1-5, with 8 bases fitting TRBD1. V lost 4 bases, J lost 4 bases, and 9 bases stayed unmatched. Germline V gene lookup returns CDR1 MGHRA and CDR2 YSYEKL. The CDR3 has 16 amino acids.

This clone was detected a few times. The genes are TRBV5-8 and TRBJ1-4; D ambiguous. With 0 bases removed from V and 8 bases from J, the gap between germline ends came to 14 bases. CDR3 length: 15 amino acids. Germline V gives CDR1 SGHTS, CDR2 YDEGEE. CDR3 amino acids: CASSLVTEVGEKLFF. For the CDR3, the DNA is TGTGCCAGCAGCTTGGTTACGGAGGTAGGGGAAAAACTGTTTTTT. Combining the CDR3 with reference TRBV5-8 and TRBJ1-4 gives the whole variable domain EAGVTQSPTHLIKTRGQQATLRCSPISGHTSVYWYQQALGLGLQFLLWYDEGEERNRGNFPPRFSGRQFPNYSSELNVNALELEDSALYLCASSLVTEVGEKLFFGSGTQLSVL.

About this clone itself: One end of the junction varies from germline; a read error may be responsible. This sequence joins TRBV5-5 and TRBJ2-6, with TRBD1 as a possible D gene (5 bases). CDR3 size: 18 residues. CDR1 and CDR2 (germline): SGHKS, YYEKEE (reference sequence). In DNA, the CDR3 is TGTGCCAGCAGCTTAGATCTTGGTCAATACTCTGGGGCCAACGGCCTGACTTTC. This codes for CASSLDLGQYSGANGLTF.

The chain couples TRBV5-4 to TRBJ1-3; 9 bases are a match to TRBD1. CDR3 size: 17 residues. Trimming cost V 4 bases and J 0 bases; bases outside gene matches: 8. Germline lookup yields CDR1 SGHNT and CDR2 YYREEE (reference sequence). This chain's CDR3 is CASSLGQGQLSGNTIYF. The CDR3 nucleotides are TGTGCCAGCAGCCTGGGACAGGGACAACTCTCTGGAAACACCATATATTTT.

This sequence joins TRBV18 and TRBJ2-3, with a weak D call TRBD1 (5 bases). This CDR3 has 16 amino acids. Germline values: CDR1 KGHSH, CDR2 LQKENI. V was pared by 4 bases and J by 0 bases, with 14 bases between. The CDR3 loop is CASSLDSAASTDTQYF. The CDR3 DNA reads as TGTGCCAGCTCACTCGACAGCGCGGCTAGCACAGATACGCAGTATTTT. Supplemented by reference TRBV18 and TRBJ2-3, the full variable domain reads NAGVMQNPRHLVRRRGQEARLRCSPMKGHSHVYWYRQLPEEGLKFMVYLQKENIIDESGMPKERFSAEFPKEGPSILRIQQVVRGDSAAYFCASSLDSAASTDTQYFGPGTRLTVL.

This clone was found once. The CDR3: CASTARPGTGSTDTQYF. CDR3 bases: TGTGCCAGCACCGCCCGCCCTGGGACAGGGAGCACAGATACGCAGTATTTT. This chain uses TRBV28 with TRBJ2-3, with 9 bases that match TRBD1. This CDR3 has 17 residues. With V trimmed by 7 bases and J by 0 bases, 11 bases remained unmatched. From germline, CDR1 is MDHEN and CDR2 SYDVKM.

This clone has more than one count but fewer than ten. V gene TRBV6-4 combines with J gene TRBJ2-5; TRBD2 matches 9 bases. Germline V gene lookup returns CDR1 MRHNA and CDR2 SNTAGT. Trimming took 3 bases from V and 11 from J; bases not matched to a gene: 10. The CDR3 extends over 14 amino acids. The CDR3 loop is CASSEIAGAGEQYF. The CDR3 nucleotides are TGTGCCAGCAGTGAAATAGCGGGAGCGGGGGAGCAGTACTTC.

The V call is TRBV2, the J call TRBJ1-5; 10 bases fit TRBD1. CDR3 length: 14 residues. Germline values: CDR1 SNHLY, CDR2 FYNNEI. V lost 6 bases and J lost 5; bases outside the gene matches: 4. This chain's CDR3 is CASSRTGGDQPQHF. For the CDR3, the DNA is TGTGCCAGCAGCCGGACAGGGGGAGATCAGCCCCAGCATTTT.

The chain is built from TRBV7-6 and TRBJ1-1; D perhaps matches TRBD1 (6 bases). This CDR3 spans 17 amino acids. The V gene's germline CDR1 is SGHVS and CDR2 FNYEAQ. V dropped 1 base and J dropped 3 bases, with 18 bases sitting between them. The CDR3 sequence is CASSLGGMGGPDTEAFF. The CDR3, as DNA: TGTGCCAGCAGCTTAGGGGGAATGGGGGGGCCGGACACTGAAGCTTTCTTT.